This T cell receptor beta chain was recorded in a study of vaccination and CD4 T cells after COVID-19. Notes on this clonotype: Its antigen is not identified. Sequence at one end of the junction differs from germline and may be a read error.

Sequencing of the DNA from cultured CD4+ T cells was carried out with the Oncomine TCR Beta short-read assay. TCRdb re-called the PCR reads through MiXCR, storing one row per CDR3 protein. Among about 15,000 distinct CDR3 sequences listed, around half were seen once. Treatment noted: approximately 9-day PBMC culture with coronavirus spike peptide pools or control peptides (ViraFEST assay). Sequencing used CD4+ T cells from blood, cultured in vitro. This sequence originates from a human donor who had recovered from COVID-19.

As DNA, the CDR3 is TGCGCCAGCAGCCGCCTTACTCTGGGCAAGGAGGTGTTT. Its protein is CASSRLTLGKEVF. The chain carries TRBV7-2 and TRBJ1-1; D is ambiguous. The germline V gene encodes CDR1 SGHTA and CDR2 FQGNSA. The CDR3 totals 13 residues.